This T cell receptor (beta chain) originates from a study of blood T cell repertoires in COVID-19 (dated by TCRdb to 2020 to 2022). With regard to the full study: Samples from collaborators originated in the United States, Italy and Spain and spanned both the acute and convalescent phases of COVID-19. The material from the prospective study consisted of cDNA or gDNA derived from T cells, B-cell-depleted T cells, or PBMCs. Subjects who had been exposed to COVID-19, were actively infected with it, or had recovered from it provided the deeply sampled blood TCRbeta repertoires that made up the dataset. The repertoires were released in a freely available public database meant as a resource for research on the immune response to SARS-CoV-2. Samples came from the ongoing ImmuneRACE study (first 160 participants) plus 1,254 subjects from 6 global collaborators. Sample metadata almost always included a de-identified subject ID, COVID-19 status, age in years and sex. Where HLA class I and class II types were available, the types were taken from metadata supplied by the sample provider, not from assay-based typing.

Reading from cysteine to phenylalanine, the CDR3 counts 15 amino acids. Solely the CDR3 DNA is kept, with 45 bases framed from the first base. The junction carries 19 bases between V and J, which are trimmed by 4 bases and 7 bases respectively. According to the germline V gene, CDR1 reads MGHRA and CDR2 reads YSYEKL. At one collaborating source in Seattle, patients were enrolled during active infection and were followed longitudinally through the course of disease. The collaborating institutions used their own protocols to collect whole blood in K2EDTA tubes. Collaborator samples were shipped for TCRbeta analysis as frozen whole blood, isolated PBMCs, or DNA extracted from either sample type. TCRbeta CDR3 regions were amplified from genomic DNA by means of the immunoSEQ Assay, a bias-controlled multiplex PCR. Turning to the authors' computational methods: The number of nucleated cells in each sample was estimated from the amplification of reference gene primers within the assay. To quantify the absolute abundance of each unique TCRbeta CDR3 rearrangement, sequence reads were collapsed and filtered. Productive Simpson clonality was computed per sample as the square root of Simpson's diversity index over productive rearrangements. TCRdb mirrors the immuneACCESS table, restricted to in-frame sequences. Some clones are absent from its copies; in checked studies, under half trace to an unresolved V gene, and the reason for the others is unknown. That table gives V, J and clone size, and the DNA gave D and trimming. This sample comprises 200,000 to 250,000 clones, around 90% of them detected only once. The ten most abundant clones make up 2% to 3% of the sample.

Regarding this clone: The antigen it recognizes is unknown. Per-base quality was not reported, and no clone a single base away is much larger than it.

Here is what the overall study found, with its caveats: The quantity of clinical and demographic metadata differed by source and by participant and was supplied without curation.

The sequence was collected from a man younger than 40 with COVID-19, enrolled during active disease. Sequenced input: peripheral blood. The chain is made from TRBV4-1 and TRBJ1-2; TRBD1 is a possible D gene, resting on 5 matching bases. In nucleotide form, the sequence is TGCGCCAGCAGCCCGGGGACTCTATCTGAGCGTGGCTACACCTTC. This translates into CASSPGTLSERGYTF.